A single sample is the source of the 17 T cell receptor beta chains below, sequenced in a study of blood T cell repertoires in COVID-19. Only in-frame clones appear in the TCRdb table, and some are missing; sequencing was by immunoSEQ multiplex PCR. The table records 240,000 or so clones, roughly 91% of them present only once. The sample taken for sequencing was PBMCs or T cells enriched from blood (not recorded which). These receptors were taken from a man aged 40-49 years who had recovered from COVID-19.

The rearrangement uses TRBV4-1 and TRBJ2-7; TRBD2 agrees at 9 bases. V lost 5 bases and J lost 4; bases outside the gene matches: 18. The germline V gene has CDR1 MGHRA and CDR2 YSYEKL. This CDR3 has 18 amino acids. CDR3 nucleotides: TGCGCCAGCAGCTCGACTAGCGGCGCCGGCAGAGGGGCTTACGAGCAGTACTTC. Its translation: CASSSTSGAGRGAYEQYF.

V gene TRBV7-3 combines with J gene TRBJ1-1, with 8 positions matching TRBD1. Germline-derived CDR1 and CDR2 are SGHTA and FQGTGA. Germline trimming cut 5 bases from V and 4 bases from J; bases unmatched to any gene: 6. The CDR3 length is 14 residues. Written as DNA, the CDR3 is TGTGCCAGCAGCCTGGGACAGGCGGGCACTGAAGCTTTCTTT. Protein: CASSLGQAGTEAFF.

V is TRBV12-3 or TRBV12-4 and J is TRBJ2-5; D is perhaps TRBD1 (5 bases). The CDR3 length is 12 residues. The germline V and J ends were trimmed by 10 bases and 2 bases, with 11 bases remaining between them. CDR3 DNA sequence: TGTGCCACTAGGACACGACAAGAGACCCAGTACTTC. Protein product: CATRTRQETQYF.

The rearrangement links TRBV7-9 to TRBJ2-7, with 8 nucleotides matching TRBD2. Germline CDR1 SEHNR, CDR2 FQNEAQ (reference sequence). Unmatched junction bases numbered 8, after V lost 4 bases and J lost 3 bases. The CDR3 length is 15 residues. The DNA of the CDR3 is TGTGCCAGCAGCTCGGGGTCCAGCGGGAGCTACGAGCAGTACTTC. Translated: CASSSGSSGSYEQYF.

This clone has only a few counts. The V call is TRBV24-1, the J call TRBJ2-3; 10 bases fit TRBD1. The CDR3 loop spans 16 amino acids. From germline, CDR1 is KGHDR and CDR2 SFDVKD. The junction had 5 bases not matched to a gene; V was cut back by 3 bases and J by 3 bases. CDR3 DNA: TGTGCCACCAGTGATGGGCCGGGACAGGGGACAGATACGCAGTATTTT. Translation gives CATSDGPGQGTDTQYF.

This clone was seen a single time. The chain has TRBV18 and TRBJ2-1, with TRBD1 as a possible D gene (5 bases). The V and J ends lost 0 bases and 7 bases respectively, with 10 bases between them. Germline lookup yields CDR1 KGHSH and CDR2 LQKENI. The length of the CDR3 is 14 residues. This chain's CDR3 is CASSPPTEANEQFF. The CDR3 DNA reads TGTGCCAGCTCACCACCGACAGAGGCGAATGAGCAGTTCTTC.

Points on this clone: One end of the junction varies from germline; a read error may be responsible. V is TRBV7-2 and J is TRBJ1-2; 7 bases align to TRBD1. Germline V gives CDR1 SGHTA, CDR2 FQGNSA. The CDR3 has 16 residues. The CDR3 DNA reads as TGTGCCAGCAGATTAGGCGGGACAGTAGGAAGATATGGCTACACCTTC. This encodes CASRLGGTVGRYGYTF. Full variable domain (rest looked up from reference TRBV7-2 and TRBJ1-2): GAGVSQSPSNKVTEKGKDVELRCDPISGHTALYWYRQSLGQGLEFLIYFQGNSAPDKSGLPSDRFSAERTGGSVSTLTIQRTQQEDSAVYLCASRLGGTVGRYGYTFGSGTRLTVV.

The rearrangement uses TRBV11-3 and TRBJ1-2; TRBD1 agrees at 8 bases. The CDR3 is 16 amino acids. Trimming cost V 4 bases and J 6 bases; bases outside gene matches: 13. The germline V gene has CDR1 SGHNT and CDR2 YENEEA. The CDR3 spells CASSSRQGIWLHGYTF. The CDR3 DNA reads TGTGCCAGCAGCTCCCGACAGGGGATATGGTTGCATGGCTACACCTTC.

The chain is built from TRBV5-1 and TRBJ2-7, with 8 bases that match TRBD2. Trimming removed 4 bases from V and 4 bases from J; junction bases left unmatched: 10. This CDR3 comprises 15 residues. CDR1 is SGHRS, CDR2 YFSETQ, per germline. Here the CDR3 DNA reads TGCGCCAGCAGCCCCTCCGGGGGGGCCGTTTACGAGCAGTACTTC. Its protein is CASSPSGGAVYEQYF.

The chain employs TRBV19 and TRBJ1-2; a weak D match, TRBD1 (6 bases). CDR3 size: 15 residues. V lost 5 bases and J lost 1, with 14 bases in between. CDR1 and CDR2 (germline): LNHDA, SQIVND (reference sequence). CDR3 DNA sequence: TGTGCCAGTAGTCCGGACAGAGAGAGTAACTATGGCTACACCTTC. Translating gives CASSPDRESNYGYTF. Using reference TRBV19 and TRBJ1-2 for the parts outside the CDR3, the full variable domain is DGGITQSPKYLFRKEGQNVTLSCEQNLNHDAMYWYRQDPGQGLRLIYYSQIVNDFQKGDIAEGYSVSREKKESFPLTVTSAQKNPTAFYLCASSPDRESNYGYTFGSGTRLTVV.

The chain uses TRBV15 and TRBJ2-1, with unresolved D. The V gene's germline CDR1 is LNHNV and CDR2 YYDKDF (reference sequence). The CDR3 consists of 14 residues. The V end was cut by 1 base, the J end by 4 bases, with 8 bases between. CDR3: CATSRAQTYNEQFF. DNA for the CDR3: TGTGCCACCAGCAGAGCCCAGACATACAATGAGCAGTTCTTC.

This chain joins TRBV5-1 and TRBJ1-4; 7 bases line up with TRBD1. Germline V gives CDR1 SGHRS, CDR2 YFSETQ. Trimming at V came to 0 bases and at J to 4 bases, leaving 0 bases not matched to a gene. This CDR3 is built from 14 residues. CDR3 in DNA: TGCGCCAGCAGCTTGGGACAGGGTAATGAAAAACTGTTTTTT. This codes for CASSLGQGNEKLFF.

CDR3 loop: CASSVGSRGPTTYNEQFF. CDR3 nucleotide sequence: TGTGCCAGCAGCGTAGGATCAAGGGGCCCGACCACCTACAATGAGCAGTTCTTC. This chain links TRBV9 with TRBJ2-1; D is perhaps TRBD1 (5 bases). The CDR3 covers 18 residues. Trimming shortened V by 0 bases and J by 2 bases, and 18 bases separated the two germline ends. Per the germline V gene, CDR1 is SGDLS and CDR2 is YYNGEE.

This chain connects TRBV24-1 to TRBJ1-2; tentatively, D is TRBD1 (6 bases). Trimming left V 4 bases short and J 2 bases short, with 10 bases between. This CDR3 is built from 14 residues. Germline V lookup: CDR1 KGHDR, CDR2 SFDVKD. CDR3 DNA sequence: TGTGCCACCAGTGAGCCTAGGGGGAACTATGGCTACACCTTC. Its protein is CATSEPRGNYGYTF.

The chain links TRBV11-3 to TRBJ2-3; D perhaps matches TRBD1 (5 bases). The CDR3 is 15 amino acids. Deletions cut 0 bases from V and 2 bases from J, with 9 bases between. Germline V gene sequence: CDR1 SGHNT, CDR2 YENEEA. The CDR3 loop is CASSLDRQPTDTQYF. The CDR3 DNA reads TGTGCCAGCAGCTTAGATCGACAGCCCACAGATACGCAGTATTTT. The entire variable domain, with the rest obtained from reference TRBV11-3 and TRBJ2-3, is as follows: EAGVVQSPRYKIIEKKQPVAFWCNPISGHNTLYWYLQNLGQGPELLIRYENEEAVDDSQLPKDRFSAERLKGVDSTLKIQPAELGDSAVYLCASSLDRQPTDTQYFGPGTRLTVL.

The chain combines TRBV11-3 with TRBJ2-1; D not resolved. The V gene lost 0 bases and the J gene lost 8 bases, with 11 bases spanning the gap. This CDR3 comprises 14 residues. Germline CDR1 SGHNT, CDR2 YENEEA. CDR3 DNA: TGTGCCAGCAGCTTAGATCTAGGCATTTATGAGCAGTTCTTC. Translation gives CASSLDLGIYEQFF.

This chain joins TRBV11-2 and TRBJ1-4, with TRBD1 matching over 7 bases. Germline-derived CDR1 and CDR2 are SGHAT and FQNNGV. CDR3 length: 16 amino acids. Germline trimming cut 5 bases from V and 5 bases from J; bases unmatched to any gene: 11. CDR3 in DNA: TGTGCCAGCAGCCTAACCCCGACAGGGAGAAATGAAAAACTGTTTTTT. Protein product: CASSLTPTGRNEKLFF.